The clone carrying this TCR beta chain has more than one count but fewer than ten. Its antigen is unidentified. Together with a sample-barcoded 5' primer, a J-beta primer mix was included in a second PCR lasting about 6 to 11 cycles. TCRdb recomputed calls from the 5' RACE reads with MiXCR, one row per CDR3 protein. The sample holds approximately 400,000 distinct CDR3 sequences; 52% are singletons and the top ten take 45% to 55%. Losses at the gene ends were 6 bases for V and 1 base for J; bases not matched to a gene: 6. Germline V CDR1 and CDR2: MNHNY, SVGAGI (reference sequence). CDR3 length equals 14 residues. This entry is derived from a study of blood T cells in healthy people across ages. The study, taken as a whole, reports: With naive T cell percentage, TCR beta diversity showed a strong correlation.

Sequencing was done on a sample of blood. The TCR sequence derives from a man aged 55 to 70 in good health. V is TRBV6-6 and J is TRBJ2-7; 7 bases agree with TRBD2. The CDR3 nucleotides read TGTGCCAGCAGGACCCCGGGGGGTTCCTACGAGCAGTACTTC. Translating gives CASRTPGGSYEQYF.